This T cell receptor (beta chain) was recovered during a study of blood T cell repertoires in COVID-19. Assay used: immunoSEQ multiplex PCR; TCRdb lists only in-frame clones, some missing. The table records approximately 400,000 clones, about 91% of them present only once. The CDR3 runs 16 residues. The V and J ends lost 3 bases and 6 bases, in that order; junction bases with no gene match: 9. Germline V gene data show CDR1 as KGHSH and CDR2 as LQKENI. The chain carries TRBV18 and TRBJ2-2, with 8 bases matching TRBD1. The origin of this receptor is a woman in her forties or fifties with COVID-19, enrolled during active disease. Specimen: peripheral blood. CDR3 sequence reads: CASSPPTMDRAGELFF. CDR3 coding DNA: TGTGCCAGCTCACCTCCGACGATGGACAGGGCCGGGGAGCTGTTTTTT. Variable domain in full (rest from reference TRBV18 and TRBJ2-2): NAGVMQNPRHLVRRRGQEARLRCSPMKGHSHVYWYRQLPEEGLKFMVYLQKENIIDESGMPKERFSAEFPKEGPSILRIQQVVRGDSAAYFCASSPPTMDRAGELFFGEGSRLTVL.